This entry lists 17 T cell receptor beta chains sequenced from one sample in a study of molecular identifiers for immune sequencing clone quantification. TCRdb passed the PCR reads through MiXCR, listing each CDR3 protein once. The data show about 630,000 distinct CDR3 sequences, with about 25% seen just once and 0.78% held by the top ten. Sequenced input: naive CD8+ T cells from blood, with Jurkat cell RNA spiked in. The subset was: FACS-sorted CD8+CD4-CCR7+CD45RA+ naive T cells. The receptors derive from a human donor in good health. Some libraries in this study had Jurkat cell RNA spiked in.

This clonotype was picked up many times. V is TRBV19 and J is TRBJ2-3, with TRBD2 as a possible D gene (5 bases). The CDR3 runs 16 residues. Germline CDR1 is LNHDA and CDR2 is SQIVND (reference sequence). The ends were cut back, 6 bases at V and 1 base at J, with 17 bases in the middle. CDR3 coding DNA: TGTGCCAGTAGCCCCCATGGACTGCTGGGCACAGATACGCAGTATTTT. Translating it yields CASSPHGLLGTDTQYF.

This clonotype was detected only a few times. A single base separates this from a much larger clone, so it may be a read error. J is TRBJ2-7 and V is TRBV4-3; D remains unclear. V gave up 0 bases and J gave up 0 bases, with 9 bases separating them. The CDR3 has 15 amino acids. Germline-derived CDR1 and CDR2 are LGHNA and YSLEER. The CDR3 DNA follows: TGCGCCAGCAGCCAAGAAGGACGGAGCTCCTACGAGCAGTACTTC. It specifies CASSQEGRSSYEQYF.

This clonotype was observed a handful of times. The chain employs TRBV20-1 and TRBJ2-7, with 7 bases lining up with TRBD1. Germline trimming cut 0 bases from V and 0 bases from J; bases unmatched to any gene: 8. The CDR3 is 16 residues long. The V gene's germline CDR1 is DFQATT and CDR2 SNEGSKA (reference sequence). CDR3: CSAREPGQLVSYEQYF. In DNA, the CDR3 is TGCAGTGCTAGAGAACCGGGACAGCTGGTCTCCTACGAGCAGTACTTC.

This clonotype came up a few times. The chain recombines TRBV19 with TRBJ2-3; D is uncertain. Trimming cost V 8 bases and J 2 bases, with 17 bases left between them. The CDR3 is 15 residues long. The V gene's germline CDR1 is LNHDA and CDR2 SQIVND (reference sequence). The CDR3 DNA reads TGTGCCAGTGGCCTCGATGGAAGAGTCACAGATACGCAGTATTTT. Translated: CASGLDGRVTDTQYF.

This clonotype was counted a few times. The V and J genes are TRBV2 and TRBJ1-1; 10 nucleotides match TRBD1. Germline CDR1 SNHLY, CDR2 FYNNEI. The CDR3 is 14 amino acids. V shed 7 bases and J 10 bases; nucleotides not matched to a gene: 12. CDR3 sequence (DNA): TGTGCCAGCACCGAAAGGGGGACAGGGGAGAGAGCTTTCTTT. It translates to CASTERGTGERAFF.

The sample holds many counts of this clonotype. The chain combines TRBV7-9 with TRBJ2-3; D not certain. Looked up from germline, CDR1 is SEHNR and CDR2 is FQNEAQ (reference sequence). Deletions cut 5 bases from V and 1 base from J, with 7 bases between. The CDR3 loop spans 13 amino acids. CDR3 bases: TGTGCCAGCAGCGAACGGGGCACAGATACGCAGTATTTT. Translation gives CASSERGTDTQYF. Filled out from reference TRBV7-9 and TRBJ2-3, the complete variable domain reads DTGVSQNPRHKITKRGQNVTFRCDPISEHNRLYWYRQTLGQGPEFLTYFQNEAQLEKSRLLSDRFSAERPKGSFSTLEIQRTEQGDSAMYLCASSERGTDTQYFGPGTRLTVL.

This chain links TRBV25-1 with TRBJ2-1, with 7 positions matching TRBD1. This CDR3 is built from 11 residues. Looked up from germline, CDR1 is MGHDK and CDR2 is SYGVNS. Germline trimming cut 8 bases from V and 8 bases from J; bases unmatched to any gene: 3. The CDR3, as DNA: TGTGCCAGCGGGACAGCCCATGAGCAGTTCTTC. Amino acid sequence: CASGTAHEQFF.

This clonotype was seen repeatedly, ten times or more. The chain has TRBV7-6 and TRBJ1-1, with 8 bases fitting TRBD1. The CDR3 is made up of 17 amino acids. Germline trimming cut 1 base from V and 2 bases from J; bases unmatched to any gene: 9. The germline V gene encodes CDR1 SGHVS and CDR2 FNYEAQ. CDR3 amino acids: CASSLEVRGQGNTEAFF. DNA for the CDR3: TGTGCCAGCAGCTTAGAGGTGCGTGGACAGGGAAACACTGAAGCTTTCTTT.

This clonotype has more than one count but fewer than ten. The chain has TRBV20-1 and TRBJ1-1; a possible D gene is TRBD1 (5 bases). In germline, CDR1 is DFQATT, CDR2 SNEGSKA (reference sequence). CDR3 length: 12 residues. Deletions cut 1 base from V and 8 bases from J, with 11 bases between. CDR3 loop: CSARAGDGEAFF. The CDR3 DNA reads as TGCAGTGCTAGAGCGGGGGACGGAGAAGCTTTCTTT.

This clonotype was counted between two and nine times. The chain has TRBV6-6 and TRBJ2-2; D is ambiguous. This CDR3 contains 19 residues. Trimming pared 0 bases from V and 2 bases from J, leaving 19 bases between. Germline CDR1 and CDR2: MNHNY and SVGAGI (reference sequence). DNA for the CDR3: TGTGCCAGCAGTTACTCGGTCTCCCCCCCCCGCAGCAACACCGGGGAGCTGTTTTTT. It translates to CASSYSVSPPRSNTGELFF.

The chain has TRBV6-2 or TRBV6-3 and TRBJ2-7; possible D gene TRBD1, 6 bases. The germline gives CDR1 MNHEY, CDR2 SVGEGT. The CDR3 loop spans 15 amino acids. With 5 bases removed from V and 3 bases from J, the gap between germline ends came to 17 bases. CDR3 sequence: CASSPPGQTSYEQYF. Here the CDR3 DNA reads TGTGCCAGCAGTCCCCCAGGACAGACAAGCTACGAGCAGTACTTC.

Notes on this clonotype: A much bigger clone sits one base away, suggesting this may be a read error. The rearrangement links TRBV12-3 or TRBV12-4 to TRBJ1-1; D remains ambiguous. This CDR3 region has 12 residues. In nucleotides, the CDR3 is TGTGCCAGCAGTTTATCGCGGACTGAAGCTTCCTTT. Protein product: CASSLSRTEASF.

This clonotype was seen a few times. V gene TRBV11-2 combines with J gene TRBJ2-1; 10 bases line up with TRBD2. Germline-derived CDR1 and CDR2 are SGHAT and FQNNGV. The CDR3 covers 18 residues. The junction had 8 bases not matched to a gene; V was cut back by 1 base and J by 2 bases. The CDR3 DNA sequence: TGTGCCAGCAGCTTAGTGTACCGAGGACTAGCGGCCTACAATGAGCAGTTCTTC. Translated: CASSLVYRGLAAYNEQFF.

Of note for this clonotype: A junction boundary mismatches the germline segment, possibly from a read error. The chain couples TRBV4-1 to TRBJ2-5, with 7 bases identical to TRBD1. Looked up from germline, CDR1 is MGHRA and CDR2 is YSYEKL. CDR3 length: 14 amino acids. CDR3 region: CASSQRTGQETRYF. The CDR3 bases are TGCGCCAGCAGCCAAAGGACAGGCCAAGAGACCCGGTACTTC.

This clonotype turned up a few times. This chain links TRBV4-3 with TRBJ2-3; a possible D gene is TRBD2 (5 bases). The CDR3 is 16 residues long. Germline lookup yields CDR1 LGHNA and CDR2 YSLEER. V was clipped by 0 bases and J by 2 bases, with 12 bases between them. The CDR3 DNA reads TGCGCCAGCAGCCAAGATCAAGCGGAGGTCACAGATACGCAGTATTTT. Its protein product is CASSQDQAEVTDTQYF.

This clonotype was seen many times. This chain joins TRBV5-1 and TRBJ2-3; D could derive from TRBD1 or TRBD2 (5 bases each). The V gene's germline CDR1 is SGHRS and CDR2 YFSETQ. CDR3 length: 14 amino acids. Trimming pared 4 bases from V and 6 bases from J, leaving 15 bases between. The CDR3 protein is CASSQWGPRDTQYF. CDR3 nucleotide sequence: TGCGCCAGCAGCCAATGGGGACCGCGTGATACGCAGTATTTT.

The V gene is TRBV28, the J gene TRBJ2-4; weak D call: TRBD1 (6 bases). Germline loops: CDR1 MDHEN, CDR2 SYDVKM. Trimming cost V 2 bases and J 1 base, with 12 bases left between them. This CDR3 spans 16 amino acids. This chain's CDR3 is CASSLTGNTAKNIQYF. The CDR3 DNA reads as TGTGCCAGCAGTTTAACAGGGAATACGGCCAAAAACATTCAGTACTTC.